The present T cell receptor beta chain was sequenced within a study of cytomegalovirus exposure and HLA in healthy donors. V shed 2 bases, J shed 6 bases, and the junction held 3 bases outside the gene matches. The CDR3 contains 14 residues. The germline V gene encodes CDR1 SGHRS and CDR2 YFSETQ. Concerning this clone itself: No antigen is known for it.

General study points: It emerged from a later analysis that several of the most significant clusters appeared to be linked to common viral pathogens. Previous analysis showed most TCR beta V segments were productive about 87% or about 30% of the time.

PCR involved 60 Vbeta and 13 Jbeta primers. Some clones are missing from TCRdb's copy, which holds only in-frame ones; the method was immunoSEQ multiplex PCR. The sample has some 35,000 clones; about half are singletons. The chain links TRBV5-1 to TRBJ2-1; TRBD1 aligns across 9 bases. The sequenced sample consisted of PBMCs. The sequence came from a woman in her thirties or forties in good health and CMV-seropositive. DNA for the CDR3: TGCGCCAGCAGCTTCCGGGACAGGGCCAATGAGCAGTTCTTC. Encoded protein: CASSFRDRANEQFF.